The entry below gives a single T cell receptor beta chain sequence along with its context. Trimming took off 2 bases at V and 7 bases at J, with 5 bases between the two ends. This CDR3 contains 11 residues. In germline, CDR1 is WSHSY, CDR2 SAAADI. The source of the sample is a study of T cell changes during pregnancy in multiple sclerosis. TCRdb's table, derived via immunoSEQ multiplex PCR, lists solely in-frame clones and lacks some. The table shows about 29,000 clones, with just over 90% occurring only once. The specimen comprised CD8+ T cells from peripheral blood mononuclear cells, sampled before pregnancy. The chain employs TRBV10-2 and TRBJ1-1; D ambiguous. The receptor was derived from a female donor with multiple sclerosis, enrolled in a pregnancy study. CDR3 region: CASSEKHEAFF. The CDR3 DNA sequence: TGCGCCAGCAGTGAGAAGCATGAAGCTTTCTTT.